These T cell receptor beta chains were read from a single sample in a study of blood T cells in healthy people across ages. TCRdb re-analysed the 5' RACE reads in MiXCR, keeping a single row per CDR3 protein. Of over 1.5 million distinct CDR3 sequences in the sample, roughly 50% are singletons; the top ten hold roughly 2%. Sequencing was carried out using blood. All receptors come from a woman aged 40 to 50 in good health. The conserved cysteine and the conserved F or W are not part of the CDR3 here. The D gene is left open where the match is weak.

j_gene	d_gene	v_gene	CDR3aa
TRBJ2-3	TRBD2	TRBV6-6	ASSPRLAESDTQY
TRBJ2-5	TRBD2	TRBV9	ASSVGSGEETQY
TRBJ1-1	NA	TRBV28	ASTAADMNTEAF
NA	TRBD2	TRBV6-2/TRBV6-3	ASSYSRLAGENEQY
TRBJ2-3	NA	TRBV20-1	SARSDVGVDTQY
TRBJ1-1	NA	TRBV4-2	ASSQDWGVAEAF
TRBJ1-4	TRBD1	TRBV29-1	SAIRGQGEKLF
TRBJ1-5	NA	TRBV7-2	ASSLTRDGDQPQH
TRBJ1-6	NA	TRBV13	ASSLQGTISSPLH
TRBJ1-4	NA	TRBV20-1	SARDQGGDEKLF
TRBJ2-7	TRBD1	TRBV6-5	ASKQGALGYEQY
TRBJ1-2	TRBD1	TRBV20-1	SARGGGPFYGYT
TRBJ2-2	TRBD1	TRBV7-9	ASRFRDRGTGELF
TRBJ2-7	NA	TRBV28	ASRVRFGPYEQY
TRBJ2-1	NA	TRBV3-1	ASSQDFQGHEQF
TRBJ2-4	NA	TRBV7-9	ASSPPRTAGPVKGNEQY
TRBJ2-3	NA	TRBV7-3	ASSLKGRDYTDTQY
TRBJ2-3	TRBD1	TRBV10-3	AISEPRDRVGPDTQY
TRBJ2-5	NA	TRBV3-1	ASTPTRGGQETQY
NA	TRBD2	TRBV27	ASSFRLAGGRYEQY
TRBJ2-7	NA	TRBV28	ASKGDTSYEQY
TRBJ1-6	NA	TRBV4-1	ASSQDSLGGSIRSYNSPLH
TRBJ2-4	TRBD1	TRBV18	ASSIDREVRNIQY
TRBJ2-7	NA	TRBV24-1	ATSRTALGEQY
TRBJ2-1	TRBD2	TRBV6-4	ASSGTSTSEQF
TRBJ1-5	NA	TRBV4-1	ASSQESNNQPQH
TRBJ2-7	TRBD2	TRBV28	ASSLWTSGGGVQY
TRBJ2-6	NA	TRBV5-1	ASSPDPGANVLT
TRBJ2-6	TRBD1	TRBV7-2	ASSLEGAAGANVLT
TRBJ1-4	NA	TRBV7-2	ASSRAGDKLF
TRBJ2-1	NA	TRBV9	ASRDNALDEQF
TRBJ1-4	NA	TRBV4-3	ASSQEPIATNEKLF
TRBJ1-5	TRBD1	TRBV7-9	ASSPKGAVQPQH
TRBJ2-3	NA	TRBV20-1	SAPNPDTDTQY
TRBJ2-4	NA	TRBV2	ASSYGGSAKNIQY
TRBJ2-3	NA	TRBV6-2/TRBV6-3	ASSYAPKGDTDTQY
TRBJ2-7	TRBD2	TRBV28	ASSPARDGGSYEQY
TRBJ2-1	NA	TRBV11-2	ASSLGPRVLNEQF
TRBJ2-7	NA	TRBV4-3	ASIQETQGGANYEQY
TRBJ2-5	TRBD2	TRBV15	ATSNLAGGVETQY
TRBJ2-3	TRBD2	TRBV29-1	SVVTGGGALTDTQY
TRBJ1-2	TRBD1	TRBV10-1	ASSDSGTGDYGYT